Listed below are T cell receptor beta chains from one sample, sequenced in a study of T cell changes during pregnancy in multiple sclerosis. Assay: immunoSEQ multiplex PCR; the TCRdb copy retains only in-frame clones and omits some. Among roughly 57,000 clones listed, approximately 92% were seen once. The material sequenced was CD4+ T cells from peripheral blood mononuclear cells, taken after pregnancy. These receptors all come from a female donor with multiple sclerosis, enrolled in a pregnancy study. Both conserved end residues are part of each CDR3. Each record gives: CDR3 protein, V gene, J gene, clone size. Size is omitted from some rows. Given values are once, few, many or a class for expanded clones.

CDR3aa: CASSSRTGVGETQYF
v_gene: TRBV5-4
j_gene: TRBJ2-5
abundance: -

CDR3aa: CASSQDLPGAEGNQPQHF
v_gene: TRBV4-3
j_gene: TRBJ1-5
abundance: -

CDR3aa: CASSRDREYEQYF
v_gene: TRBV6-5
j_gene: TRBJ2-7
abundance: -

CDR3aa: CASSVGGQGNYGYTF
v_gene: TRBV9
j_gene: TRBJ1-2
abundance: -

CDR3aa: CASWAPTYYEQYF
v_gene: TRBV9
j_gene: TRBJ2-7
abundance: -

CDR3aa: CASSQGERRGNEQFF
v_gene: TRBV4-3
j_gene: TRBJ2-1
abundance: -

CDR3aa: CAISELGAYGYTF
v_gene: TRBV10-3
j_gene: TRBJ1-2
abundance: once

CDR3aa: CASSLTGTSGFNEQFF
v_gene: TRBV7-3
j_gene: TRBJ2-1
abundance: once

CDR3aa: CASSLRGLTDTQYF
v_gene: TRBV19
j_gene: TRBJ2-3
abundance: -

CDR3aa: CASSHLSGGKETQYF
v_gene: TRBV4-1
j_gene: TRBJ2-5
abundance: -

CDR3aa: CACHQGNLGTEAFF
v_gene: TRBV30
j_gene: TRBJ1-1
abundance: -

CDR3aa: CASSISTSNQPQHF
v_gene: TRBV19
j_gene: TRBJ1-5
abundance: -

CDR3aa: CASSYSGQGNTIYF
v_gene: TRBV6-5
j_gene: TRBJ1-3
abundance: -

CDR3aa: CASSVVGWTATDTQYF
v_gene: TRBV9
j_gene: TRBJ2-3
abundance: -

CDR3aa: CATSRVTGLGSNEKLFF
v_gene: TRBV15
j_gene: TRBJ1-4
abundance: once

CDR3aa: CASSVAGTGSTDTQYF
v_gene: TRBV9
j_gene: TRBJ2-3
abundance: -

CDR3aa: CASSLDRGKKPTGELFF
v_gene: TRBV11-3
j_gene: TRBJ2-2
abundance: -